Presented here are 32 T cell receptor beta chains from one specimen sequenced in a study of vaccination effects on CD4 cells after COVID-19. Profiling relied on immunoSEQ multiplex PCR, and the TCRdb table lists in-frame clones only, not all of them. The table records about 73,000 clones, under 85% of them present only once. Sequencing was preceded by expansion of antigen-specific CD4+ T cells with viral peptide pools in the ViraFEST assay. Investigators separated out CD4+ T cells once around nine days of culture had passed. None of the vaccinated had previously contracted SARS-CoV-2, and their nucleocapsid antibodies tested negative. No antigens are known for them. Sequenced material: CD4+ T cells from PBMCs cultured with HCoV-NL63 spike peptides, taken before COVID-19 vaccination. These receptors were taken from a human donor who received a COVID-19 vaccine.

The V call is TRBV28, the J call TRBJ1-2; D perhaps matches TRBD1 (6 bases). Trimming removed 5 bases from V and 4 bases from J, with 14 bases in between. The CDR3 has 14 residues. Germline values: CDR1 MDHEN, CDR2 SYDVKM. The CDR3: CASSLGTWGYGYTF. In DNA, the CDR3 is TGTGCCAGCAGTCTAGGGACATGGGGCTATGGCTACACCTTC.

The rearrangement uses TRBV29-1 and TRBJ2-2; D not resolved. Germline assignment: CDR1 SQVTM and CDR2 ANQGSEA. The germline V and J ends were trimmed by 6 bases and 1 base, with 9 bases remaining between them. The CDR3 extends over 13 amino acids. As DNA, the CDR3 is TGCAGCGTACGATATGAGAACACCGGGGAGCTGTTTTTT. This sequence encodes CSVRYENTGELFF.

V gene TRBV19 combines with J gene TRBJ1-6; possibly TRBD1 for D (5 bases). The ends were cut back, 4 bases at V and 5 bases at J, with 9 bases in the middle. Germline V gene lookup returns CDR1 LNHDA and CDR2 SQIVND (reference sequence). This CDR3 has 14 residues. The DNA for the CDR3 is TGTGCCAGTAGTAGGGGCCAGGATAATTCACCCCTCCACTTT. Amino acid sequence: CASSRGQDNSPLHF.

The genes are TRBV3-1 (or the pseudogene TRBV3-2) and TRBJ2-5; D is undetermined. CDR1 is LGHDT and CDR2 is YNNKEL in the germline V gene (reference sequence). This CDR3 has 14 amino acids. V was clipped by 4 bases and J by 7 bases, with 16 bases between them. The CDR3 region is CASSPAIGPTTQYF. In DNA form, the CDR3 reads TGTGCCAGCAGCCCGGCGATCGGGCCCACGACCCAGTACTTC.

The chain carries TRBV6-4 and TRBJ2-6, with D possibly TRBD1 on 6 matching bases. V gave up 3 bases and J gave up 1 base, with 13 bases separating them. The CDR3 loop spans 17 amino acids. The germline gives CDR1 MRHNA, CDR2 SNTAGT. In DNA, the CDR3 is TGTGCCAGCAGTGAGTACAGGGTTTCGTCTGGGGCCAACGTCCTGACTTTC. Its protein product is CASSEYRVSSGANVLTF.

This clone was seen just once. The V call is TRBV9, the J call TRBJ1-1; TRBD1 aligns across 10 bases. CDR1 SGDLS and CDR2 YYNGEE come from the germline V gene. The V segment lost 3 bases and the J segment 6 bases; nucleotides outside the gene matches: 5. This CDR3 region has 14 residues. CDR3 amino acids: CASSAGQGRPEAFF. The CDR3 bases are TGTGCCAGCAGCGCGGGACAGGGGCGACCTGAAGCTTTCTTT.

The J gene is TRBJ1-2, the V gene TRBV6-1, with D uncertain. V lost 0 bases to trimming and J lost 3 bases, with 11 bases between them. Germline V gene sequence: CDR1 MNHNS, CDR2 SASEGT. The CDR3 runs 15 residues. The CDR3 here is CASSEARTVDYGYTF. The CDR3 DNA reads TGTGCCAGCAGTGAAGCTCGAACGGTTGACTATGGCTACACCTTC.

V is TRBV12-3 or TRBV12-4 and J is TRBJ2-5; TRBD2 is a possible D gene (6 bases). Trimming cost V 6 bases and J 10 bases, with 18 bases left between them. The CDR3 is 13 amino acids. Here the CDR3 DNA reads TGTGCCAGCAGGTCTAGCGCACTGAGGGGCCAGTACTTC. This codes for CASRSSALRGQYF.

The V and J genes are TRBV7-9 and TRBJ1-2; a weak D match, TRBD1 (6 bases). This CDR3 is 15 amino acids long. With 4 bases removed from V and 4 bases from J, the gap between germline ends came to 16 bases. CDR1 and CDR2 (germline): SEHNR, FQNEAQ (reference sequence). The CDR3 loop reads CASSSGGTSIYGYTF. The CDR3 DNA reads as TGTGCCAGCAGCTCGGGAGGGACATCGATCTATGGCTACACCTTC.

This sequence joins TRBV19 and TRBJ1-5, with a possible D match to TRBD1 (6 bases). The CDR3 is 15 amino acids. Germline loops: CDR1 LNHDA, CDR2 SQIVND (reference sequence). V gave up 5 bases and J gave up 4 bases, with 15 bases separating them. In nucleotides, the CDR3 is TGTGCCAGTAGTCCTCAGGGGTTAACGAATCAGCCCCAGCATTTT. This gives the protein CASSPQGLTNQPQHF.

The genes are TRBV25-1 and TRBJ2-2; TRBD1 matches 7 bases. Per germline, CDR1 MGHDK and CDR2 SYGVNS. The CDR3 totals 15 residues. Unmatched junction bases numbered 5, after V lost 3 bases and J lost 4 bases. CDR3 sequence reads: CASSDDRVPTGELFF. The CDR3 DNA is TGTGCCAGCAGTGACGACAGGGTCCCCACCGGGGAGCTGTTTTTT.

The chain employs TRBV6-6 and TRBJ1-6; D unclear. V dropped 7 bases and J dropped 6 bases, with 10 bases sitting between them. This CDR3 contains 13 residues. The germline gives CDR1 MNHNY, CDR2 SVGAGI (reference sequence). DNA for the CDR3: TGTGCCAGCATGAAACTTATTAATTCACCCCTCCACTTT. Its translation is CASMKLINSPLHF.

The chain uses TRBV4-2 and TRBJ2-3, with 8 bases identical to TRBD2. V was pared by 1 base and J by 5 bases, with 5 bases of the junction left unmatched. This CDR3 is 15 amino acids long. Germline V gene lookup returns CDR1 LGHNA and CDR2 YNFKEQ. The CDR3 protein is CASSQVAGLGDTQYF. DNA of the CDR3: TGTGCCAGCAGCCAAGTAGCGGGGTTGGGAGATACGCAGTATTTT.

This rearrangement joins TRBV5-1 to TRBJ1-2; D is unclear. The CDR3 has 14 residues. Trimming stripped 2 bases from V and 4 bases from J, with 12 bases between. Germline V CDR1 and CDR2: SGHRS, YFSETQ. CDR3 nucleotides: TGCGCCAGCAGCTTATTCTCGGGAGCCTATGGCTACACCTTC. The encoded protein is CASSLFSGAYGYTF.

The chain has TRBV19 and TRBJ1-2; possibly TRBD1 for D (6 bases). From germline, CDR1 is LNHDA and CDR2 SQIVND (reference sequence). This CDR3 contains 14 residues. V lost 5 bases, J lost 0 bases, and 10 bases lay in between. DNA of the CDR3: TGTGCCAGTAGTGGACAGTACCCTAACTATGGCTACACCTTC. Translating it yields CASSGQYPNYGYTF.

The gene calls are TRBV13 and TRBJ2-2; D remains unclear. V was trimmed by 2 bases and J by 4 bases, leaving 5 bases between them. The CDR3 totals 13 residues. Germline CDR1 PRHDT, CDR2 FYEKMQ (reference sequence). The CDR3 region has the DNA TGTGCCAGCAGCTTAAGAATCACCGGGGAGCTGTTTTTT. Amino acids: CASSLRITGELFF. The full variable domain, in which reference TRBV13 and TRBJ2-2 provide the parts outside the CDR3, is AAGVIQSPRHLIKEKRETATLKCYPIPRHDTVYWYQQGPGQDPQFLISFYEKMQSDKGSIPDRFSAQQFSDYHSELNMSSLELGDSALYFCASSLRITGELFFGEGSRLTVL.

The chain uses TRBV25-1 and TRBJ2-5; 7 nucleotides match TRBD1. The V gene end was trimmed by 4 bases and the J gene end by 5 bases; junction bases not matched to a gene: 4. The CDR3 is 13 amino acids. Germline V lookup: CDR1 MGHDK, CDR2 SYGVNS. The CDR3 loop reads CASSVDREETQYF. The CDR3 DNA sequence: TGTGCCAGCAGTGTCGACAGGGAGGAGACCCAGTACTTC.

The V and J genes are TRBV19 and TRBJ1-3; TRBD1 agrees at 7 bases. The V gene end was trimmed by 4 bases and the J gene end by 0 bases; junction bases not matched to a gene: 0. The CDR3 is 14 residues long. Germline V CDR1 and CDR2: LNHDA, SQIVND (reference sequence). For the CDR3, the DNA is TGTGCCAGTAGTAGGACAGGCTCTGGAAACACCATATATTTT. It translates to CASSRTGSGNTIYF.

V is TRBV6-5 and J is TRBJ1-6; D might be TRBD1 (5 bases). Trimming stripped 6 bases from V and 9 bases from J, with 6 bases between. Germline V gives CDR1 MNHEY, CDR2 SVGAGI. There are 11 residues in the CDR3. CDR3 region: CASSQGSPLHF. In DNA form, the CDR3 reads TGTGCCAGCAGCCAGGGTTCACCCCTCCACTTT.

The rearrangement links TRBV19 to TRBJ1-1; D is ambiguous. The length of the CDR3 is 13 residues. V dropped 1 base and J dropped 3 bases, with 6 bases sitting between them. Germline V gene data show CDR1 as LNHDA and CDR2 as SQIVND (reference sequence). CDR3 in DNA: TGTGCCAGTAGTATAGGGCCGCACACTGAAGCTTTCTTT. It is translated as CASSIGPHTEAFF.

V and J are TRBV7-9 and TRBJ1-2; 7 bases align to TRBD1. V lost 5 bases to trimming and J lost 4 bases; unmatched junction nucleotides: 10. This CDR3 comprises 15 residues. CDR1 SEHNR and CDR2 FQNEAQ come from the germline V gene (reference sequence). CDR3 region: CASSDNRDRGYGYTF. CDR3 bases: TGTGCCAGCAGCGATAATCGGGACAGAGGCTATGGCTACACCTTC.

This chain joins TRBV5-4 and TRBJ2-1; D is perhaps TRBD1 (6 bases). This CDR3 is 15 amino acids long. CDR1 is SGHNT and CDR2 is YYREEE in the germline V gene (reference sequence). Trimming took off 3 bases at V and 7 bases at J, with 17 bases between the two ends. This CDR3 reads CASSSRGKAQNEQFF. As DNA, the CDR3 is TGTGCCAGCAGCTCCAGGGGTAAAGCACAGAATGAGCAGTTCTTC.

This clone was observed a single time. This sequence joins TRBV14 and TRBJ2-1; D remains unclear. The CDR3 is 14 amino acids. The germline V gene has CDR1 SGHDN and CDR2 FVKESK. V was trimmed by 4 bases and J by 1 base, leaving 8 bases between them. The CDR3 DNA reads TGTGCCAGCAGCCCGTCAGTGTCCTACAATGAGCAGTTCTTC. It yields the protein CASSPSVSYNEQFF.

A single count supports this clone. The chain has TRBV5-1 and TRBJ2-4; 12 bases agree with TRBD2. The CDR3 has 15 residues. J lost 6 bases, V lost 4 bases, and 5 bases had no gene match. Germline assignment: CDR1 SGHRS and CDR2 YFSETQ. The CDR3 here is CASSPGLAGRNIQYF. CDR3 sequence (DNA): TGCGCCAGCAGCCCCGGACTAGCGGGGAGAAACATTCAGTACTTC.

The sample holds a few counts of this clone. The chain has TRBV6-5 and TRBJ1-2; D might be TRBD1 (5 bases). The ends were cut back, 6 bases at V and 4 bases at J, with 12 bases in the middle. CDR1 MNHEY and CDR2 SVGAGI come from the germline V gene. The CDR3 loop spans 13 amino acids. CDR3: CASSYRDGYGYTF. CDR3 DNA: TGTGCCAGCAGCTACCGGGACGGCTATGGCTACACCTTC.

This chain uses TRBV4-1 with TRBJ1-3; 8 nucleotides match TRBD1. Germline V gene lookup returns CDR1 MGHRA and CDR2 YSYEKL. V was pared by 3 bases and J by 3 bases, with 7 bases of the junction left unmatched. CDR3 length: 16 residues. The CDR3 is CASSHEGQASGNTIYF. DNA of the CDR3: TGCGCCAGCAGCCATGAGGGACAGGCGAGTGGAAACACCATATATTTT.

V usage is TRBV30 and J usage is TRBJ1-5; no clear D gene. With 0 bases removed from V and 0 bases from J, the gap between germline ends came to 12 bases. CDR3 length: 16 residues. Germline V CDR1 and CDR2: GTSNPN, SVGIG (reference sequence). The CDR3 DNA reads as TGTGCCTGGAGTGTCCTTAAAGGACGTAGCAATCAGCCCCAGCATTTT. The encoded protein is CAWSVLKGRSNQPQHF.

A single count supports this clone. The rearrangement links TRBV6-1 to TRBJ2-4; no definite D call. Germline loops: CDR1 MNHNS, CDR2 SASEGT. V was shortened by 2 bases and J by 0 bases, with 11 bases between the two germline ends. The CDR3 has 16 residues. This chain's CDR3 is CASSESLASAKNIQYF. CDR3 in DNA: TGTGCCAGCAGTGAATCATTGGCCTCAGCCAAAAACATTCAGTACTTC.

Only one count was recorded for this clone. This sequence joins TRBV3-1 (or the pseudogene TRBV3-2) and TRBJ1-1; D uncertain. Germline V gene lookup returns CDR1 LGHDT and CDR2 YNNKEL (reference sequence). This CDR3 comprises 12 residues. Trimming took off 3 bases at V and 3 bases at J, with 5 bases between the two ends. This CDR3 reads CASSQGYTEAFF. CDR3 nucleotides: TGTGCCAGCAGCCAGGGGTACACTGAAGCTTTCTTT.

This clone was recorded only once. The chain joins TRBV7-2 to TRBJ2-7; maybe TRBD1 (6 bases). The germline CDR1 and CDR2 sequences are SGHTA and FQGNSA. The CDR3 spans 14 residues. Trimming removed 7 bases from V and 3 bases from J, with 16 bases in between. The CDR3 here is CASTKLGANYEQYV. For the CDR3, the DNA is TGTGCCAGCACTAAACTGGGGGCTAACTACGAGCAGTACGTC.

In DNA, the CDR3 is TGCGCCAGCAGCTTGGAATGGCGGGCTGAAGCTTTCTTT. Translation: CASSLEWRAEAFF. V usage is TRBV5-1 and J usage is TRBJ1-1; D is ambiguous. V shed 0 bases and J shed 6 bases, with 9 bases lying between them. The CDR3 totals 13 residues. In germline, CDR1 is SGHRS, CDR2 YFSETQ. Complete variable domain (other parts from reference TRBV5-1 and TRBJ1-1): KAGVTQTPRYLIKTRGQQVTLSCSPISGHRSVSWYQQTPGQGLQFLFEYFSETQRNKGNFPGRFSGRQFSNSRSEMNVSTLELGDSALYLCASSLEWRAEAFFGQGTRLTVV.

J is TRBJ2-3 and V is TRBV3-1 (or the pseudogene TRBV3-2), with 9 bases fitting TRBD1. Germline values: CDR1 LGHDT, CDR2 YNNKEL (reference sequence). CDR3 length equals 15 residues. The junction had 7 bases not matched to a gene; V was cut back by 7 bases and J by 2 bases. The CDR3 spells CASTPGQGYTDTQYF. The CDR3 nucleotides are TGTGCCAGCACCCCGGGACAGGGTTACACAGATACGCAGTATTTT.